What follows are 5 T cell receptor beta chains derived from one specimen sequenced in a study of T cell changes during pregnancy in multiple sclerosis. Clones were sequenced by immunoSEQ multiplex PCR, and TCRdb holds only the in-frame ones, with some missing. There are around 100,000 clones in the sample; 91% occur only once, and 3.1% lies in the top ten. The sequenced sample was peripheral blood, obtained in the second trimester of pregnancy. Receptors originate from a female donor with multiple sclerosis, enrolled in a pregnancy study.

The J gene is TRBJ1-4, the V gene TRBV28; D remains unclear. From germline, CDR1 is MDHEN and CDR2 SYDVKM. V lost 7 bases, J lost 0 bases, and 3 bases lay in between. The CDR3 has 12 amino acids. The CDR3 region has the DNA TGTGCCAGCACAGCAACTAATGAAAAACTGTTTTTT. Residues: CASTATNEKLFF.

The CDR3 region is CAIGPGQGNADTQYF. CDR3 bases: TGTGCCATCGGGCCCGGACAGGGTAACGCAGATACGCAGTATTTT. The chain combines TRBV10-3 with TRBJ2-3; 8 bases fit TRBD1. This CDR3 has 15 residues. Germline V gives CDR1 ENHRY, CDR2 SYGVKD. Trimming cost V 8 bases and J 4 bases; bases outside gene matches: 11.

This chain links TRBV28 with TRBJ2-1; 7 bases agree with TRBD1. This CDR3 comprises 12 residues. The germline V gene encodes CDR1 MDHEN and CDR2 SYDVKM. V lost 4 bases to trimming and J lost 10 bases; unmatched junction nucleotides: 4. CDR3 protein: CASSWTGREQFF. The CDR3 DNA is TGTGCCAGCAGTTGGACAGGCCGAGAGCAGTTCTTC.

The count of this clone is one. The rearrangement uses TRBV27 and TRBJ2-7, with 10 bases aligning to TRBD1. V dropped 5 bases and J dropped 9; count of bases not matched to a gene: 10. Germline V gene sequence: CDR1 MNHEY, CDR2 SMNVEV (reference sequence). This CDR3 has 14 amino acids. The CDR3 here is CASSVRQGATVQYF. The CDR3 DNA reads as TGTGCCAGCAGTGTTCGACAGGGGGCAACGGTGCAGTACTTC.

The genes are TRBV5-1 and TRBJ1-1; no clear D. Trimming stripped 3 bases from V and 5 bases from J, with 11 bases between. The germline gives CDR1 SGHRS, CDR2 YFSETQ. The CDR3 contains 13 residues. In DNA form, the CDR3 reads TGCGCCAGCAGCTCGACTATGGGTACTGAAGCTTTCTTT. This gives the protein CASSSTMGTEAFF. The whole variable domain, filled in from reference TRBV5-1 and TRBJ1-1, reads KAGVTQTPRYLIKTRGQQVTLSCSPISGHRSVSWYQQTPGQGLQFLFEYFSETQRNKGNFPGRFSGRQFSNSRSEMNVSTLELGDSALYLCASSSTMGTEAFFGQGTRLTVV.